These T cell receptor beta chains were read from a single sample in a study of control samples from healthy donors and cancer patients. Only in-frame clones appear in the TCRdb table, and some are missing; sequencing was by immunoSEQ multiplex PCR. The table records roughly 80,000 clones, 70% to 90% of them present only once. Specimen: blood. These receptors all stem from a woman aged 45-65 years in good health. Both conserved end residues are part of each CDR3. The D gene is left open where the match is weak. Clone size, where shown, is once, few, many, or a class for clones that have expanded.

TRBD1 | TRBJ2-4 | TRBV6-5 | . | TGTGCCAGCAGTAGGACAGGGGGCAATCAGTACTTC | CASSRTGGNQYF
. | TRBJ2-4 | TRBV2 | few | TGTGCCAGCAGCAGTCTAGCCAAAAACATTCAGTACTTC | CASSSLAKNIQYF
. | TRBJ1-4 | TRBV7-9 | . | TGTGCCAGCAGCTTACAGGGGAGGGGAACTAATGAAAAACTGTTTTTT | CASSLQGRGTNEKLFF
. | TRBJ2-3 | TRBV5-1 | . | TGCGCCAGCAGCTTCCGGGGCACAGATACGCAGTATTTT | CASSFRGTDTQYF
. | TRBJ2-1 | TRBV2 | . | TGTGCCAGCAAGCTCCTCGCAGGGAATGAGCAGTTCTTC | CASKLLAGNEQFF
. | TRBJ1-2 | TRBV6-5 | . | TGTGCCAGCAGCTTTACAGGGCAGGGTGGCTACACCTTC | CASSFTGQGGYTF
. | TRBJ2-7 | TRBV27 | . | TGTGCCACCCTAGGTCCAGGTACTTCCTACGAGCAGTACTTC | CATLGPGTSYEQYF
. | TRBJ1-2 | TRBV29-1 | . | TGCAGCGTTGCAGAGGTGAAGGGCTACACCTTC | CSVAEVKGYTF
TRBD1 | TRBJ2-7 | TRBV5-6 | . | TGTGCCAGCAGCGCACAGGGGGCGCTGAGCTCCTACGAGCAGTACTTC | CASSAQGALSSYEQYF
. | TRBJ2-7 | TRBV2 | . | TGTGCCAGCAATCAGGCTATCTCCTACGAGCAGTACTTC | CASNQAISYEQYF
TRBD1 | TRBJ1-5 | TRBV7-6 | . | TGTGCCAGCGCGGGGACAGAAGATCAGCCCCAGCATTTT | CASAGTEDQPQHF
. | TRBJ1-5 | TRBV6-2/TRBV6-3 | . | TGTGCCAGCAGTTTACGTACCAGGGGTCAGCCCCAGCATTTT | CASSLRTRGQPQHF
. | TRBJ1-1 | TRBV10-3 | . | TGTGCCATCGGGGGGCAGGATGAAGCTTTCTTT | CAIGGQDEAFF
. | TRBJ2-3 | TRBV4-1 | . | TGCGCCAGCAGCCGCCCTAGCACAGATACGCAGTATTTT | CASSRPSTDTQYF
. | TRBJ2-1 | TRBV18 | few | TGTGCCAGCTCACCACCGAGCCAATACAATGAGCAGTTCTTC | CASSPPSQYNEQFF
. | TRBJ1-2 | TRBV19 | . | TGTGCCAGTAATTGGGGCAGGATCTACACCTTC | CASNWGRIYTF
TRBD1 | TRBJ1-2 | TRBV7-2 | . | TGTGCCAGCAGCTCCGCACAGGGGAGTAAGGATGGCTACACCTTC | CASSSAQGSKDGYTF
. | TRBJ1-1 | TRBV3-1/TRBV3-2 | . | TGTGCCAGCAGCCAGACAGGGAACACTGAAGCTTTCTTT | CASSQTGNTEAFF
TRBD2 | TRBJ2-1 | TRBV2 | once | TGTGCCAGCATCGAAACTAGCGGGGGGGCAGCCTACAATGAGCAGTTCTTC | CASIETSGGAAYNEQFF
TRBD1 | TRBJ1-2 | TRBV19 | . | TGTGCCAGTAGGAAGGACAGGGGAGGACGTGGCTACACCTTC | CASRKDRGGRGYTF
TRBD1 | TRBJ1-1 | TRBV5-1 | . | TGCGCCAGCAGCCAAACAGGGGTATACACTGAAGCTTTCTTT | CASSQTGVYTEAFF
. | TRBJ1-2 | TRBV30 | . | TGTGCCGTCTATACACCCGGACAGAAGGGGTTCTATGGCTACACCTTC | CAVYTPGQKGFYGYTF
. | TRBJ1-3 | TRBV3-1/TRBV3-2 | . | TGTGCCAGCAGCAGGGAAGTAGCTGGAAACACCATATATTTT | CASSREVAGNTIYF
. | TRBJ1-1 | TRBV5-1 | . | TGCGCCAGCAGCTCCTCAGGGGCCGAATCCACTGAAGCTTTCTTT | CASSSSGAESTEAFF
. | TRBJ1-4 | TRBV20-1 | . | TGCAGTGCTAGAGATTTAGGCCTATTGTTTTTT | CSARDLGLLFF
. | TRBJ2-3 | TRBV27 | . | TGTGCCAGCAGTTTGGGCACCTGGGATACGCAGTATTTT | CASSLGTWDTQYF
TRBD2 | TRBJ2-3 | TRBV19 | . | TGTGCCAGTAAGGGGCTAGCGGGGAGCACAGATACGCAGTATTTT | CASKGLAGSTDTQYF
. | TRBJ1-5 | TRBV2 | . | TGTGCCAGCAGCAAATCTAGGACAGAATCCTTAGTGGGCAATCAGCCCCAGCATTTT | CASSKSRTESLVGNQPQHF
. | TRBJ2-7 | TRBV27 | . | TGTGCCAGCAGCACCTGGGGGCATGGGTACGAGCAGTACTTC | CASSTWGHGYEQYF
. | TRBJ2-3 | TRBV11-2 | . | TGTGCCAGCAGCTTAGATCTAAGTGCGGGGCCAAGGGCGCAGTATTTT | CASSLDLSAGPRAQYF
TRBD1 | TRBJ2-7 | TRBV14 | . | TGTGCCAGCAGCCAAGCCGGGACAGGGGCCTACGAGCAGTACTTC | CASSQAGTGAYEQYF
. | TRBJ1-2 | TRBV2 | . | TGTGCCAGCAGGGACAGCCTGGGGACTGATGGCTACACCTTC | CASRDSLGTDGYTF
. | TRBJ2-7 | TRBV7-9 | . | TGTGCCAGCAGCTTGGGGGCAACCTCCTACGAGCAGTACTTC | CASSLGATSYEQYF
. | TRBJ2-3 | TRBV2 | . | TGTGCCAGCAGTGAGGCGGCCGCCTCAGATACGCAGTATTTT | CASSEAAASDTQYF
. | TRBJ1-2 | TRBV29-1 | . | TGCAGCGTTGAGTCAGGGCTAGATGGCTACACCTTC | CSVESGLDGYTF
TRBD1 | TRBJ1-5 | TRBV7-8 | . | TGTGCCAGCAGCTCGCGACAGGGGGGACTCCTAAGCAATCAGCCCCAGCATTTT | CASSSRQGGLLSNQPQHF
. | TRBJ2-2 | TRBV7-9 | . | TGTGCCAGCGGACAGCTCGCGAACACCGGGGAGCTGTTTTTT | CASGQLANTGELFF
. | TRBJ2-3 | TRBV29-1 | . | TGCAGCGTTGAGTCGGGGCGGGGAAAAGATACGCAGTATTTT | CSVESGRGKDTQYF
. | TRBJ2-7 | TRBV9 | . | TGTGCCAGCAGCTCATCACCCGACCTACTGGAGCAGTACTTC | CASSSSPDLLEQYF
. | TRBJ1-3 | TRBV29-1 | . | TGCAGCGTTGGGGGGGGCCTCTCTGGAAACACCATATATTTT | CSVGGGLSGNTIYF
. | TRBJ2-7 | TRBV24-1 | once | TGTGCCACCTCTACAGGGAGCCTACTATGGGGGCAGTACTTC | CATSTGSLLWGQYF
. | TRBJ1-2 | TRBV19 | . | TGTGCCAGTAGTATAGGGTCAGCCTCAAATGGCTACACCTTC | CASSIGSASNGYTF
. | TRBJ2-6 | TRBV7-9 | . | TGTGCCAGCAGCTTAGCAGGCTCTGGGGCCAACGTCCTGACTTTC | CASSLAGSGANVLTF
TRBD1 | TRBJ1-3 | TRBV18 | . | TGTGCCAGCTCACCTCCGGGACAGGGGGCGGAGATCATATATTTT | CASSPPGQGAEIIYF
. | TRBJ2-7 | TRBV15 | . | TGTGCCACCAGCAGAGATAAGCACGCGGACGAGCAGTACTTC | CATSRDKHADEQYF
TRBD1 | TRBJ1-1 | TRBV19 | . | TGTGCCAGTAGTTTGACAGGGGTAACTGAAGCTTTCTTT | CASSLTGVTEAFF